These T cell receptor beta chains were read from a single sample in a study of cytomegalovirus exposure and HLA in healthy donors. Some clones are missing from TCRdb's copy, which holds only in-frame ones; the method was immunoSEQ multiplex PCR. The repertoire includes 100,000 or so clones, approximately 90% of them detected once, and 3% to 4% sits in the top ten. Sequencing was done on a sample of PBMCs. These receptors all stem from a woman younger than 45 in good health and CMV-seronegative. Each CDR3 is given with its conserved first and last residue.

V	J	CDR3
TRBV11-2	TRBJ2-1	CASSPSQRGPGNEQFF
TRBV28	TRBJ2-2	CASSLYASGRPGELFF
TRBV10-3	TRBJ1-4	CAISLGEGPNEKLFF
TRBV5-4	TRBJ2-7	CASSFSVGGYEQYF
TRBV27	TRBJ1-1	CASSSYLSRGAVMTEAFF
TRBV6-5	TRBJ1-2	CASSSGQLYGYTF
TRBV11-2	TRBJ1-5	CASSLEVGPQHF
TRBV28	TRBJ1-1	CASTPPLENTEAFF
TRBV9	TRBJ1-2	CASTRGGGANYGYTF
TRBV9	TRBJ1-1	CASSVGIGTGYTEAFF
TRBV7-9	TRBJ2-7	CASSQQRALDEQYF
TRBV5-4	TRBJ2-5	CASSPQKGQKETQYF
TRBV6-1	TRBJ1-6	CASSERGLGNSPLHF
TRBV9	TRBJ1-1	CASTQGEATEAFF
TRBV19	TRBJ2-1	CASSSARDRGYNEQFF
TRBV7-2	TRBJ1-1	CASSFRDRYLGAEAFF
TRBV19	TRBJ1-1	CASSTQGWTEAFF
TRBV29-1	TRBJ1-5	CSASHRNQPQHF
TRBV2	TRBJ2-5	CASSDQGRIGAQYF
TRBV5-4	TRBJ2-7	CASSRDSGGSEQYF
TRBV5-6	TRBJ1-5	CASSSNRGSQPQHF
TRBV28	TRBJ1-5	CASRGGVRQEPRQPQHF
TRBV7-9	TRBJ1-5	CASSLVRGLQSNQPQHF